These 7 T cell receptor beta chains came from one sample sequenced in a study of human T cells and chemical hapten exposure. TCRdb re-derived calls from the RACE reads in MiXCR, one entry per CDR3 protein. The sample lists some 300,000 distinct CDR3 sequences, 5% to 6.5% occurring once. The time point here: pre-sensitization, week 0. Treatment reported: therapeutic diphenylcyclopropenone sensitization with weekly scalp DPC. The material sequenced was whole blood, taken in connection with sensitization to the hapten diphenylcyclopropenone (DPC). Source of these receptors: a young woman with alopecia areata. Some clones in this sample may be carry-over from other donors' samples.

This clonotype appeared a few times. This chain connects TRBV24-1 to TRBJ2-5; D not resolved. Trimming stripped 4 bases from V and 5 bases from J, with 16 bases between. The germline V gene has CDR1 KGHDR and CDR2 SFDVKD. The CDR3 length is 15 residues. The CDR3 loop reads CATSETGLPRETQYF. In DNA form, the CDR3 reads TGTGCCACCAGTGAAACCGGGCTTCCAAGGGAGACCCAGTACTTC.

The V and J genes are TRBV7-2 and TRBJ1-6; no reliable D call. Trimming removed 1 base from V and 7 bases from J, with 11 bases in between. The CDR3 contains 15 residues. The germline gives CDR1 SGHTA, CDR2 FQGNSA. For the CDR3, the DNA is TGTGCCAGCAGCTTAGATCGGCCCAACAATTCACCCCTCCACTTT. Protein: CASSLDRPNNSPLHF. The variable domain in full, completed from reference TRBV7-2 and TRBJ1-6, reads GAGVSQSPSNKVTEKGKDVELRCDPISGHTALYWYRQSLGQGLEFLIYFQGNSAPDKSGLPSDRFSAERTGGSVSTLTIQRTQQEDSAVYLCASSLDRPNNSPLHFGNGTRLTVT.

This clonotype was seen repeatedly, ten times or more. CDR3 loop: CASGRGQLNEKLFF. The CDR3 region has the DNA TGTGCCAGCGGTCGAGGACAGCTTAATGAAAAACTGTTTTTT. The chain is built from TRBV28 and TRBJ1-4; TRBD1 might be the D (6 bases). Germline CDR1 is MDHEN and CDR2 is SYDVKM. The CDR3 totals 14 residues. Trimming stripped 8 bases from V and 4 bases from J, with 14 bases between.

This clonotype was detected many times. The chain carries TRBV6-2 or TRBV6-3 and TRBJ2-5; the D gene could be TRBD1 or TRBD2 (5 bases each). The ends were cut back, 5 bases at V and 2 bases at J, with 9 bases in the middle. Per the germline V gene, CDR1 is MNHEY and CDR2 is SVGEGT. This CDR3 contains 13 residues. This CDR3 reads CASSRDLQETQYF. The CDR3 nucleotides are TGTGCCAGCAGTCGGGACCTTCAAGAGACCCAGTACTTC.

The chain couples TRBV29-1 to TRBJ2-1, with D unresolved. Germline V gene sequence: CDR1 SQVTM, CDR2 ANQGSEA. Trimming removed 4 bases from V and 2 bases from J, with 18 bases in between. The CDR3 is made up of 16 amino acids. CDR3 DNA sequence: TGCAGCGTTGGATTTCGGTCGGAACGAGCCTACAATGAGCAGTTCTTC. Amino acids: CSVGFRSERAYNEQFF.

The chain combines TRBV7-2 with TRBJ2-4; D assignment may be TRBD1 or TRBD2 (5 bases each). CDR1 is SGHTA and CDR2 is FQGNSA in the germline V gene. The CDR3 has 14 amino acids. V lost 1 base, J lost 8 bases, and 12 bases lay in between. The CDR3 is CASSLEWGMYIQYF. CDR3 sequence (DNA): TGTGCCAGCAGCTTAGAATGGGGGATGTACATTCAGTACTTC.

The chain joins TRBV6-1 to TRBJ1-3, with unresolved D. The CDR3 runs 15 residues. Trimming removed 3 bases from V and 0 bases from J, with 9 bases in between. Germline V gene lookup returns CDR1 MNHNS and CDR2 SASEGT. The CDR3 nucleotides read TGTGCCAGCAGTGATGTGGGGATCTCTGGAAACACCATATATTTT. It specifies CASSDVGISGNTIYF.